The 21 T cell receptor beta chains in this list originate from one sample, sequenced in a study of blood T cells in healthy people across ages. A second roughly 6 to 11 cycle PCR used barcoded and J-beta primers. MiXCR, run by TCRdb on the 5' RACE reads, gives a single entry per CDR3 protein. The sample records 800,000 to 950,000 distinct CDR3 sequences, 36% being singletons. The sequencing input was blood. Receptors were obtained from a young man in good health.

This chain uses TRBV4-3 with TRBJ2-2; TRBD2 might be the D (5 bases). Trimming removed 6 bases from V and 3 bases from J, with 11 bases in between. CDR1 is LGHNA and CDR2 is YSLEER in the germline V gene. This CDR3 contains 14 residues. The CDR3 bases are TGCGCCAGCAGGCGGACTTTAGACACCGGGGAGCTGTTTTTT. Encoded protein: CASRRTLDTGELFF.

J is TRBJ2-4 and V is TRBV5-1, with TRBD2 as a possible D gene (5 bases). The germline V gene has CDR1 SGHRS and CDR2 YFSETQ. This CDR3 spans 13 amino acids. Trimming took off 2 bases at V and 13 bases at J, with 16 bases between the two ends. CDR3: CASSLEPEWEQYF. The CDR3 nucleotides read TGCGCCAGCAGCTTAGAACCCGAATGGGAGCAGTACTTC.

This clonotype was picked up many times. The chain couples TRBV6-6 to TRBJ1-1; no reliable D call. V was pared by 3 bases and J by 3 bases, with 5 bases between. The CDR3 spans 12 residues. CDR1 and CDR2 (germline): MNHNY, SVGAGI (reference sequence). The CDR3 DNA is TGTGCCAGCAGTTATCGGGACACTGAAGCTTTCTTT. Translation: CASSYRDTEAFF.

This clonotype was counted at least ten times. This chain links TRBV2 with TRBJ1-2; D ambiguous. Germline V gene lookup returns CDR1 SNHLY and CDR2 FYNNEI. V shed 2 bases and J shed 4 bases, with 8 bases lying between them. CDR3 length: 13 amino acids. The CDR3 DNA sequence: TGTGCCAGCAGTGAATCCGGGATCTATGGCTACACCTTC. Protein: CASSESGIYGYTF.

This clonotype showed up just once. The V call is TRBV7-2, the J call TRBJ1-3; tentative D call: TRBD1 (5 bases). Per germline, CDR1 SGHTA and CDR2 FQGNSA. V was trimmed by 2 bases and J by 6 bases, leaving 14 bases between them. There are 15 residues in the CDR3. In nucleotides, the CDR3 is TGTGCCAGCAGCTTACTGAGGGGCGCGGAAAACACCATATATTTT. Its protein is CASSLLRGAENTIYF. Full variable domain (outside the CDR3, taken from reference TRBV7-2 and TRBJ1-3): GAGVSQSPSNKVTEKGKDVELRCDPISGHTALYWYRQSLGQGLEFLIYFQGNSAPDKSGLPSDRFSAERTGGSVSTLTIQRTQQEDSAVYLCASSLLRGAENTIYFGEGSWLTVV.

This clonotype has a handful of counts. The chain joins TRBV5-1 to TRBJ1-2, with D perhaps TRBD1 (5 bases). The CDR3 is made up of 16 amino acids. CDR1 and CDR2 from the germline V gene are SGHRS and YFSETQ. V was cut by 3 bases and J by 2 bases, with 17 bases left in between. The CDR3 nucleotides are TGCGCCAGCAGCTCAGTAGGACACGAACCCAACTATGGCTACACCTTC. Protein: CASSSVGHEPNYGYTF.

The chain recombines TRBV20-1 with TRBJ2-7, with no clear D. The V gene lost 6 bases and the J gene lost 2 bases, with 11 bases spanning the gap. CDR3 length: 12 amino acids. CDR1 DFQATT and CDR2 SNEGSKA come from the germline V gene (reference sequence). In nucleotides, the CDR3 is TGCAGTGCCACGGTGACCACCTACGAGCAGTACTTC. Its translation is CSATVTTYEQYF.

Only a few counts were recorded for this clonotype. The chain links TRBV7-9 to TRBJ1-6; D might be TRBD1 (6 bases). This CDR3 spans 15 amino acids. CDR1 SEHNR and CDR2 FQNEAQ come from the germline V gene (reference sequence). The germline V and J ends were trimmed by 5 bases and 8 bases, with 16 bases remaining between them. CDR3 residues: CASSQVWGRDSPLHF. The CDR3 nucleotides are TGTGCCAGCAGCCAAGTTTGGGGGCGCGATTCACCCCTCCACTTT.

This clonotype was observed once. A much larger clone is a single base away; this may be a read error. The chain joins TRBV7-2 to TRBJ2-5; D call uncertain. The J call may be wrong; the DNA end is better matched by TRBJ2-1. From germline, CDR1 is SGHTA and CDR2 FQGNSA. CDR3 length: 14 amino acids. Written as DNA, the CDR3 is TGTGCCAGCAGCTTAGAACAGTTCCAAGAGACCCAGTTCTTC. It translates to CASSLEQFQETQFF.

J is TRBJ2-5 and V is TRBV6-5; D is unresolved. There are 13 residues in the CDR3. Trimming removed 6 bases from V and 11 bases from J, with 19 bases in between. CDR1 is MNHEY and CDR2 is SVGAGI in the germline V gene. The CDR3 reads CASRKLGGYEQYF. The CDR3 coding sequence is TGTGCCAGCAGAAAGTTGGGTGGCTATGAGCAGTACTTC.

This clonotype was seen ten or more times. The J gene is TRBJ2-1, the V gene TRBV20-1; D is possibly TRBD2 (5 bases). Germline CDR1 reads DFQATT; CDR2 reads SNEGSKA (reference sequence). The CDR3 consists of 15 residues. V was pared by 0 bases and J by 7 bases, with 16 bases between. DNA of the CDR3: TGCAGTGCTAGAGATAGGCTAGCAGGAGGAAATGAGCAGTTCTTC. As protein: CSARDRLAGGNEQFF.

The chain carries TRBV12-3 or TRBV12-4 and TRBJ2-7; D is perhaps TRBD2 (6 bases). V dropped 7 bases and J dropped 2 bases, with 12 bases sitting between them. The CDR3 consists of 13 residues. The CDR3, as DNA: TGTGCCAGCACGGGCGGGGAGACCTACGAGCAGTACTTC. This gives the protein CASTGGETYEQYF.

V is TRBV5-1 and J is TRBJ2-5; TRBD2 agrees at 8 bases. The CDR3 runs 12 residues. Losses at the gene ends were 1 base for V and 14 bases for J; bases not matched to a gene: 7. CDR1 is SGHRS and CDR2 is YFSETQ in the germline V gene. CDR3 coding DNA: TGCGCCAGCAGCTTGACTACTAGCGGCCTCTACTTC. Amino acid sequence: CASSLTTSGLYF.

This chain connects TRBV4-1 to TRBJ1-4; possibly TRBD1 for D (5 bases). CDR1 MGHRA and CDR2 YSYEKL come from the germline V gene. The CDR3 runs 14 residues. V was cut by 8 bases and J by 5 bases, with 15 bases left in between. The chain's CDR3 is CASGDSWPNEKLFF. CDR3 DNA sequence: TGCGCCAGCGGGGACTCCTGGCCCAATGAAAAACTGTTTTTT.

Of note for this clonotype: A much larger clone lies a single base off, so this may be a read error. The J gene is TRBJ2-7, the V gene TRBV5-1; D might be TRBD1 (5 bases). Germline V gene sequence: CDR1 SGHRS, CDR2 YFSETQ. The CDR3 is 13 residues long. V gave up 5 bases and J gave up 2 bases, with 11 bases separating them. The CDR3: CASSRETAYEQYF. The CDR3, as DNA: TGCGCCAGCAGTCGAGAGACAGCCTACGAGCAGTACTTC.

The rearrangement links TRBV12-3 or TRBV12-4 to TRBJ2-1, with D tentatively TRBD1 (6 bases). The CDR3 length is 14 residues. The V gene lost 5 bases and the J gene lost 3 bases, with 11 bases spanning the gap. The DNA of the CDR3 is TGTGCCAGCAGTGGGGGCCTTTACTACAATGAGCAGTTCTTC. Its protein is CASSGGLYYNEQFF.

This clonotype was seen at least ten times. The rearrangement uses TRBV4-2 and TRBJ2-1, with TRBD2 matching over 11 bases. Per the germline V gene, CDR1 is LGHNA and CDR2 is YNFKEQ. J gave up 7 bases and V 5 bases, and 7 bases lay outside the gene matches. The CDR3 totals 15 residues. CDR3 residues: CASSILAGGVNEQFF. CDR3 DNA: TGTGCCAGCAGCATTCTAGCGGGAGGAGTTAATGAGCAGTTCTTC.

This CDR3 reads CSVDGTTPYNEQYF. The CDR3 region has the DNA TGCAGCGTTGACGGGACAACGCCTTACAATGAGCAGTACTTC. The rearrangement uses TRBV29-1 and TRBJ2-1; possibly TRBD1 for D (6 bases). The better agreement between TRBJ2-7 and the DNA end casts doubt on the J call. Germline V gives CDR1 SQVTM, CDR2 ANQGSEA. This CDR3 comprises 14 residues.

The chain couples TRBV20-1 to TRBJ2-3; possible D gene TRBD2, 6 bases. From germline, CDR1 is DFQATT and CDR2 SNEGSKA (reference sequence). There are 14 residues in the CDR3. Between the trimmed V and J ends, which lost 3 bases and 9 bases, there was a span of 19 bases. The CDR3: CSASSTRTTRTQYF. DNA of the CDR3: TGCAGTGCTAGTTCCACAAGGACTACAAGAACGCAGTATTTT.

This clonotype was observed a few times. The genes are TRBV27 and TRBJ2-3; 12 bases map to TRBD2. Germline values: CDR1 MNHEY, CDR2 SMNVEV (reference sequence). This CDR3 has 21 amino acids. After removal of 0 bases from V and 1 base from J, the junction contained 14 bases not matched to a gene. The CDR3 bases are TGTGCCAGCAGTTTATCAATATTGAGTCTAGCGGGGGGGTGGGGCACAGATACGCAGTATTTT. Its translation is CASSLSILSLAGGWGTDTQYF.

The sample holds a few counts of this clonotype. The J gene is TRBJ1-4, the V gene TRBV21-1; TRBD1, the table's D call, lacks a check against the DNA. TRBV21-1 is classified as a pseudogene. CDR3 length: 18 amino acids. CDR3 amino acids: CASSKAGDRDPTNEKLFF. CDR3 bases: TGTGCCAGCAGCAAAGCTGGGGACAGGGATCCAACTAATGAAAAACTGTTTTTT.